This is a list of T cell receptor beta chains from one sample in a study of early T cells in non-severe SARS-CoV-2 infection. Each CDR3 protein is one row after TCRdb ran MiXCR on the 5' RACE reads. The table shows under 70,000 distinct CDR3 sequences, with more than 5.5% occurring only once. The sequences come from whole blood, collected at baseline. These receptors all come from an adult who was a healthcare worker with PCR-confirmed SARS-CoV-2 infection or an uninfected control (not recorded which). CDR3s include the opening cysteine and the closing phenylalanine or tryptophan.

v_gene | CDR3aa
TRBV20-1 | CSATGGDSNTEAFF
TRBV24-1 | CATSDSGTGGRGYTF
TRBV14 | CASSRMAGARETQYF
TRBV19 | CASSIGTSGTAYEQYF
TRBV28 | CASSRGLAVIKETQYF
TRBV6-5 | CASSYAAGGSTGELFF
TRBV20-1 | CSARVVTGTGVRSIYEQYF
TRBV4-2 | CASSQAGGRLYYEQYF
TRBV28 | CAIDRQRSTDTQYF
TRBV20-1 | CSASPAGGVVNSPLHF
TRBV28 | CASSFGGRARADTQYF
TRBV3-1 | CASSQEAGGLVNEQFF
TRBV20-1 | CSAGLVSNTGELFF
TRBV3-1 | CASSLTGTPFEEQYF
TRBV20-1 | CSVSRRGGSYEQYF
TRBV28 | CASSFWVPPEQYF
TRBV20-1 | CSARDPARGSYNEQFF
TRBV10-3 | CAISHGQQQYEQYF
TRBV19 | CASSFEMNTEAFF
TRBV3-1 | CASSQRGQIYGYTF
TRBV18 | CASSAGSYNEQFF
TRBV6-5 | CASSYTSLAGGSYNEQFF
TRBV5-4 | CASSLFRTGNTEAFF
TRBV20-1 | CSARAGALYNEQFF
TRBV27 | CASRRLAGTRETQYF
TRBV7-2 | CASSSSQTWASYEQYF
TRBV12-3/TRBV12-4 | CASSLQPDLSSYEQYF
TRBV10-3 | CATSRFSGAGTTQYF
TRBV6-2/TRBV6-3 | CASSYPASSVNEQFF
TRBV6-2/TRBV6-3 | CASRPTGFPYEQYF
TRBV5-6 | CASSSGQGDLPFEAFF
TRBV7-9 | CASSTDSYGYTF
TRBV6-5 | CASSLMGQRFPSGANVLTF
TRBV27 | CASSSHRGGRSSGANVLTF
TRBV11-2 | CASDKTGSSYEQYF
TRBV20-1 | CSGIGRGFNEQFF
TRBV14 | CASSQEAQLFLYGYTF
TRBV20-1 | CSAGGGGLNSPLHF
TRBV20-1 | CSARARLGYEQYF
TRBV7-2 | CASSRRDQPQHF